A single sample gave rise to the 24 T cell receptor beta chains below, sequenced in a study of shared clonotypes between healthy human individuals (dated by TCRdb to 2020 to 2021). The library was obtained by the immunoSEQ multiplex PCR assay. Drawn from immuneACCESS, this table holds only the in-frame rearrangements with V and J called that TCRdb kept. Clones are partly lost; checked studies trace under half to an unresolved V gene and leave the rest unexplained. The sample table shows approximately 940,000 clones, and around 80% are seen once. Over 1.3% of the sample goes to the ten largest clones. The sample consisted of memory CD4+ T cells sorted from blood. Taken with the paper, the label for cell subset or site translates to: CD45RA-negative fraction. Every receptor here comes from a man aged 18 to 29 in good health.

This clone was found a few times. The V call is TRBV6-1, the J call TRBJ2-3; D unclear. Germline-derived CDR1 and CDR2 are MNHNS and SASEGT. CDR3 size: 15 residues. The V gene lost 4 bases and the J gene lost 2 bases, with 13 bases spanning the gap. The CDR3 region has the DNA TGTGCCAGCAGTGTGAACACAGTATTCACAGATACGCAGTATTTT. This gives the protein CASSVNTVFTDTQYF.

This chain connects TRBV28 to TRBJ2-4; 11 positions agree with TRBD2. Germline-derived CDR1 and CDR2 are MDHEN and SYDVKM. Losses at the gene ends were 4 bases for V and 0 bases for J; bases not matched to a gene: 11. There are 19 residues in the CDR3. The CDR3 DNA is TGTGCCAGCAGTTCCGCTCGACTAGCGGGAAGGTCAGCCAAAAACATTCAGTACTTC. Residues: CASSSARLAGRSAKNIQYF.

In DNA form, the CDR3 reads TGTGCCAGCTCACCGCGACGGGGGGACAGCACCGGGGAGCTGTTTTTT. This codes for CASSPRRGDSTGELFF. V usage is TRBV18 and J usage is TRBJ2-2; D possibly matches TRBD1 or TRBD2 (7 bases each). From germline, CDR1 is KGHSH and CDR2 LQKENI. V dropped 3 bases and J dropped 4 bases, with 15 bases sitting between them. The CDR3 spans 16 residues.

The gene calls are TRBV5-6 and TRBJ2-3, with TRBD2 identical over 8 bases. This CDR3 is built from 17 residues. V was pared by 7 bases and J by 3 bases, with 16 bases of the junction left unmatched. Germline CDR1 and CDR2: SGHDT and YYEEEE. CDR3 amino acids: CASYRGSGNSGTDTQYF. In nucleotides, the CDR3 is TGTGCCAGCTACCGTGGTAGCGGGAATTCAGGTACAGATACGCAGTATTTT.

CDR3 DNA: TGTGCCAGCAGTGAAGTTAGACAGGGGGCCTACGAGCAGTACTTC. Its protein product is CASSEVRQGAYEQYF. The V and J genes are TRBV2 and TRBJ2-7, with 9 bases identical to TRBD1. Germline V gene data show CDR1 as SNHLY and CDR2 as FYNNEI. The CDR3 totals 15 residues. Trimming cost V 1 base and J 2 bases; bases outside gene matches: 3.

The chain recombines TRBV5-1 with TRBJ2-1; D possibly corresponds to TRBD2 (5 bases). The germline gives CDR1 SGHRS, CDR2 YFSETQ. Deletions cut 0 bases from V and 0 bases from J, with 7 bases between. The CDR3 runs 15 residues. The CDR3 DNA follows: TGCGCCAGCAGCTTGGTACGGGACTCCTACAATGAGCAGTTCTTC. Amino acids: CASSLVRDSYNEQFF.

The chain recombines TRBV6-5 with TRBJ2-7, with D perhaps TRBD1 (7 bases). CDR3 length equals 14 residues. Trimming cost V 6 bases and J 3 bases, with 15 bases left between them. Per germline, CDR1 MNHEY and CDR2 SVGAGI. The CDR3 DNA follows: TGTGCCAGCAGCCGCGGACAGGAGGGCTACGAGCAGTACTTC. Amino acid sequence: CASSRGQEGYEQYF.

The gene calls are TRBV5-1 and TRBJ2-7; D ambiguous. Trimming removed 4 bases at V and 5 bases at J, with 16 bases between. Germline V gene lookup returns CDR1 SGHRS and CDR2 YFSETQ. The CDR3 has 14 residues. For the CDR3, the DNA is TGCGCCAGCAGCCCCGGTAATCGGGCTGACGAGCAGTACTTC. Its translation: CASSPGNRADEQYF.

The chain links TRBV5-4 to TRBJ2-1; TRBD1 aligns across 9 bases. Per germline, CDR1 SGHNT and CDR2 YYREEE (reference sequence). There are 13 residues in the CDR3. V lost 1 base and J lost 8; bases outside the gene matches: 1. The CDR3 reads CASSLTGGDEQFF. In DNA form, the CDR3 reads TGTGCCAGCAGCTTGACAGGGGGCGATGAGCAGTTCTTC.

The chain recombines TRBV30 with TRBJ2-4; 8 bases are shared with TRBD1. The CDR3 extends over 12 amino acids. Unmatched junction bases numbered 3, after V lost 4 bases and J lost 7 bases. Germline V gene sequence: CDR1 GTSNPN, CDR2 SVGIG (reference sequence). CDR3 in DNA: TGTGCCTGGACAGGGGGCAGGAACATTCAGTACTTC. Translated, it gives CAWTGGRNIQYF.

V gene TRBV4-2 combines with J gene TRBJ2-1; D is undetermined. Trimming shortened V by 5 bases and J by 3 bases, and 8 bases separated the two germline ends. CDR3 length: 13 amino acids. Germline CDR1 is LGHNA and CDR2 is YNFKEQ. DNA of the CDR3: TGTGCCAGCAGCTCCGACCACTACAATGAGCAGTTCTTC. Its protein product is CASSSDHYNEQFF.

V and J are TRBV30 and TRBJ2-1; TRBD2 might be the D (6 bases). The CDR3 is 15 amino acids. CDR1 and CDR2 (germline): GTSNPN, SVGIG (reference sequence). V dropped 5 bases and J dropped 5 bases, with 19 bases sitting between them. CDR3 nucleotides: TGTGCCTGGGGAGTGGGCGGGGCAAGAGACAATGAGCAGTTCTTC. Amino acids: CAWGVGGARDNEQFF.

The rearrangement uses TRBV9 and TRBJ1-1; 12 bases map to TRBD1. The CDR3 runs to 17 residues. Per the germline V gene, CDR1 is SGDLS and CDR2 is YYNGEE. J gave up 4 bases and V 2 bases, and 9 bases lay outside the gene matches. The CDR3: CASSVGTGGVKSTEAFF. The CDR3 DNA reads TGTGCCAGCAGCGTGGGGACAGGGGGCGTTAAATCCACTGAAGCTTTCTTT.

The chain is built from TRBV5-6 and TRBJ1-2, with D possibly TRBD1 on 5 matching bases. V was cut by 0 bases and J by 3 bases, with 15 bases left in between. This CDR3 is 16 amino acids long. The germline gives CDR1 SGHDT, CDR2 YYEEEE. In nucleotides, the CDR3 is TGTGCCAGCAGCTTGGAGCGGGCAGGGAAGGACTATGGCTACACCTTC. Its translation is CASSLERAGKDYGYTF.

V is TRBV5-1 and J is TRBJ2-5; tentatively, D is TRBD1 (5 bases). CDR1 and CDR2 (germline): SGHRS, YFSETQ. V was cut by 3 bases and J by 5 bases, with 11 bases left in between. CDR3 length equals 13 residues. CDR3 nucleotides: TGCGCCAGCAGCTCCTCAGGGATGGAGACCCAGTACTTC. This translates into CASSSSGMETQYF.

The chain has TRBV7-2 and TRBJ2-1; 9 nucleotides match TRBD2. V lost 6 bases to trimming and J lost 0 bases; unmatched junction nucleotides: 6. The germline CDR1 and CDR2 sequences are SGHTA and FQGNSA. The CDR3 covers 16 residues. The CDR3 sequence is CASSYLSGGSYNEQFF. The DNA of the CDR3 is TGTGCCAGCAGTTATCTTAGCGGGGGCTCCTACAATGAGCAGTTCTTC. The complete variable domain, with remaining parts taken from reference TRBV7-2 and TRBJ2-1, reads GAGVSQSPSNKVTEKGKDVELRCDPISGHTALYWYRQSLGQGLEFLIYFQGNSAPDKSGLPSDRFSAERTGGSVSTLTIQRTQQEDSAVYLCASSYLSGGSYNEQFFGPGTRLTVL.

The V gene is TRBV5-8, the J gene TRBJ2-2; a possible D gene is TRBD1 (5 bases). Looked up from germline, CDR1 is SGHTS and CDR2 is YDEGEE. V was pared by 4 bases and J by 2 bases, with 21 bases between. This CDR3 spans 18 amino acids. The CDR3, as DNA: TGTGCCAGCAGCCGGCGGTCAGGGAAAAGGGGCAACACCGGGGAGCTGTTTTTT. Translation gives CASSRRSGKRGNTGELFF.

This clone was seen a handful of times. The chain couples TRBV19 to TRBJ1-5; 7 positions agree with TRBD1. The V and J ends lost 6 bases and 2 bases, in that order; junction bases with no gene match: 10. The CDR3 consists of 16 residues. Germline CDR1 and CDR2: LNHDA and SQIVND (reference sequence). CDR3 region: CASSLGRQGGNQPQHF. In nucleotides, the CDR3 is TGTGCCAGTAGCTTAGGGAGACAGGGAGGCAATCAGCCCCAGCATTTT.

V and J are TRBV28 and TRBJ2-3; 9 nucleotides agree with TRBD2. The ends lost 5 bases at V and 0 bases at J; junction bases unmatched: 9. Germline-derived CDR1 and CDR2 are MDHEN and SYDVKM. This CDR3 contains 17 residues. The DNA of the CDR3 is TGTGCCAGCAGTCCCATTAGCGGGGGCTTTAGCACAGATACGCAGTATTTT. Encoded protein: CASSPISGGFSTDTQYF. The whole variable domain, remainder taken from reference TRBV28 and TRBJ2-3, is DVKVTQSSRYLVKRTGEKVFLECVQDMDHENMFWYRQDPGLGLRLIYFSYDVKMKEKGDIPEGYSVSREKKERFSLILESASTNQTSMYLCASSPISGGFSTDTQYFGPGTRLTVL.

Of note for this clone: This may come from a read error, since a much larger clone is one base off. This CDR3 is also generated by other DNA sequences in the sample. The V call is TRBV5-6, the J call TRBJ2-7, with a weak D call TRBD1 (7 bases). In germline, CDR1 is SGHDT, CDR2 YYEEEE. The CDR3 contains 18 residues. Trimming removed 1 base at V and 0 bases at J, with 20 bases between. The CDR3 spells CASSLRPSNRGLSYEQYF. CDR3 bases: TGTGCCAGCAGCTTGAGACCCTCCAACAGGGGACTCTCCTACGAGCAGTACTTC.

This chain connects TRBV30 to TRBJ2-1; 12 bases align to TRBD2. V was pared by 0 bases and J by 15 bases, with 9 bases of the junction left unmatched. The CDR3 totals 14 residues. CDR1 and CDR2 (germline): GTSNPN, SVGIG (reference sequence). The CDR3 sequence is CAWSVQASGGAAFF. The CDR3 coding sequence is TGTGCCTGGAGTGTACAGGCTAGCGGGGGGGCTGCGTTCTTC.

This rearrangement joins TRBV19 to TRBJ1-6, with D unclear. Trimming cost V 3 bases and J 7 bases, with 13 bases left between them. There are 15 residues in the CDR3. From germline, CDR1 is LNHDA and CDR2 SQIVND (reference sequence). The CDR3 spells CASSIPVPVNSPLHF. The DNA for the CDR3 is TGTGCCAGTAGTATTCCCGTACCGGTGAATTCACCCCTCCACTTT.

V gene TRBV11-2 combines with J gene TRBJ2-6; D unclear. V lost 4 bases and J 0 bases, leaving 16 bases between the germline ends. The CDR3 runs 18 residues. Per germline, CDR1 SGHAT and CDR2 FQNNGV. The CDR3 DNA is TGTGCCAGCAGCTCCAATACCAGACCGAGCTCTGGGGCCAACGTCCTGACTTTC. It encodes CASSSNTRPSSGANVLTF.

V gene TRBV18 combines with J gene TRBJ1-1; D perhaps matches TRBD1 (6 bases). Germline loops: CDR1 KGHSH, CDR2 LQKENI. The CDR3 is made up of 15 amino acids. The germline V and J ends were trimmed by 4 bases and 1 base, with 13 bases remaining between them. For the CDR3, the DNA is TGTGCCAGCTCACTCCAGGGGATCTGGAACACTGAAGCTTTCTTT. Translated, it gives CASSLQGIWNTEAFF.